Shown below are 22 T cell receptor beta chains from a single sample sequenced in a study of naive CD8 T cells in extremely preterm neonates. Generated by immunoSEQ multiplex PCR, the TCRdb table keeps only in-frame clones and is missing some. The sample yields several thousand clones, 80% to 95% seen once. Elective cesarean births at roughly 35-43 weeks, without labor or membrane rupture, supplied the cord blood. Sequenced input: naive CD8+ T cells from cord blood. The receptors were sampled from a newborn in good health.

The chain combines TRBV10-3 with TRBJ1-3; a weak D match, TRBD1 (6 bases). Trimming shortened V by 6 bases and J by 2 bases, and 14 bases separated the two germline ends. The CDR3 has 15 amino acids. Germline CDR1 is ENHRY and CDR2 is SYGVKD. CDR3 region: CAIRIQGGAGNTIYF. The CDR3 coding sequence is TGTGCCATCAGGATACAGGGTGGCGCTGGAAACACCATATATTTT.

The J gene is TRBJ1-2, the V gene TRBV13; possible D gene TRBD1, 6 bases. Per the germline V gene, CDR1 is PRHDT and CDR2 is FYEKMQ (reference sequence). Trimming left V 5 bases short and J 5 bases short, with 15 bases between. This CDR3 has 14 residues. The CDR3 region has the DNA TGTGCCAGCAGCCCCGGGGGGCCCTTATATGGCTACACCTTC. Its translation: CASSPGGPLYGYTF.

The rearrangement joins TRBV4-1 to TRBJ1-2; 7 positions agree with TRBD1. There are 14 residues in the CDR3. CDR1 and CDR2 (germline): MGHRA, YSYEKL. Losses at the gene ends were 4 bases for V and 5 bases for J; bases not matched to a gene: 7. The CDR3 is CASSPDRVGYGYTF. CDR3 DNA sequence: TGCGCCAGCAGCCCAGACAGGGTGGGATATGGCTACACCTTC.

The genes are TRBV7-9 and TRBJ2-1; TRBD2 agrees at 9 bases. V shed 1 base, J shed 10 bases, and the junction held 5 bases outside the gene matches. The length of the CDR3 is 14 residues. Germline CDR1 reads SEHNR; CDR2 reads FQNEAQ (reference sequence). As DNA, the CDR3 is TGTGCCAGCAGCTTAGTCCTAGCGGGACAAGAGCAGTTCTTC. Translated, it gives CASSLVLAGQEQFF.

This chain uses TRBV2 with TRBJ2-7; tentatively, D is TRBD1 (5 bases). Germline values: CDR1 SNHLY, CDR2 FYNNEI. The V end lost 1 base, the J end lost 4 bases, and 8 bases lay between the germline ends. The CDR3 spans 13 residues. The CDR3 sequence: CASSEGQPYEQYF. The CDR3 coding sequence is TGTGCCAGCAGTGAAGGACAGCCTTACGAGCAGTACTTC.

The CDR3 reads CASSDSYEQYF. In DNA, the CDR3 is TGTGCCAGCAGCGACTCCTACGAGCAGTACTTC. The chain joins TRBV7-2 to TRBJ2-5, with D unclear. TRBJ2-7 matches the DNA end more closely, so the J call is doubtful. The CDR3 spans 11 residues. Germline CDR1 and CDR2: SGHTA and FQGNSA.

This chain joins TRBV5-4 and TRBJ1-3; tentative D call: TRBD1 (6 bases). The germline gives CDR1 SGHNT, CDR2 YYREEE (reference sequence). The CDR3 is made up of 15 amino acids. The V and J ends lost 1 base and 0 bases respectively, with 8 bases between them. CDR3 in amino acids: CASSLLQGSGNTIYF. CDR3 nucleotides: TGTGCCAGCAGCTTGTTACAGGGCTCTGGAAACACCATATATTTT.

Points on this clone: A read error may account for a junction end that differs from germline. The chain recombines TRBV7-9 with TRBJ2-7; TRBD2 matches 10 bases. Germline CDR1 is SEHNR and CDR2 is FQNEAQ (reference sequence). This CDR3 spans 13 amino acids. This CDR3 is CASSLAGAYEQYF. For the CDR3, the DNA is TGTGCCAGCAGCCTAGCGGGAGCCTACGAGCAGTACTTC.

CDR3 sequence: CASSSGRGYEQYF. Here the CDR3 DNA reads TGCGCCAGCAGTAGCGGGAGGGGGTACGAGCAGTACTTC. The V call is TRBV10-2, the J call TRBJ2-7; 10 bases fit TRBD2. The V segment lost 5 bases and the J segment 4 bases; nucleotides outside the gene matches: 2. Germline V gene sequence: CDR1 WSHSY, CDR2 SAAADI. The CDR3 runs to 13 residues.

The chain uses TRBV9 and TRBJ1-3, with D perhaps matching TRBD1 (6 bases). V was pared by 0 bases and J by 1 base, with 8 bases between. Germline V gene lookup returns CDR1 SGDLS and CDR2 YYNGEE. CDR3 length: 15 amino acids. CDR3 DNA: TGTGCCAGCAGCGTAGGAACAGGGTCTGGAAACACCATATATTTT. This codes for CASSVGTGSGNTIYF.

V and J are TRBV30 and TRBJ1-4; perhaps TRBD1 as D (6 bases). V shed 6 bases and J shed 5 bases, with 19 bases lying between them. Germline V gene lookup returns CDR1 GTSNPN and CDR2 SVGIG (reference sequence). CDR3 length: 15 amino acids. In DNA, the CDR3 is TGTGCCTGCACCTCCTGGGACACCTTGAATGAAAAACTGTTTTTT. As protein: CACTSWDTLNEKLFF.

This clone has more than one count but fewer than ten. This sequence joins TRBV7-9 and TRBJ1-2; D ambiguous. V lost 7 bases and J lost 8, with 17 bases in between. There are 13 residues in the CDR3. Germline assignment: CDR1 SEHNR and CDR2 FQNEAQ (reference sequence). The CDR3 loop is CASTPERAEGYTF. The DNA for the CDR3 is TGTGCCAGCACCCCGGAGAGGGCGGAGGGCTACACCTTC.

This sequence joins TRBV10-3 and TRBJ2-7; TRBD1 matches 8 bases. The CDR3 spans 14 residues. The germline gives CDR1 ENHRY, CDR2 SYGVKD. After removal of 2 bases from V and 2 bases from J, the junction contained 2 bases not matched to a gene. The CDR3 region has the DNA TGTGCCATCAGTGAGGAGGACAGGGCCTACGAGCAGTACTTC. Amino acid sequence: CAISEEDRAYEQYF.

V and J are TRBV13 and TRBJ2-7; weak D call: TRBD1 (5 bases). V lost 5 bases to trimming and J lost 3 bases, with 29 bases between them. Germline V gene lookup returns CDR1 PRHDT and CDR2 FYEKMQ (reference sequence). The CDR3 spans 19 residues. The CDR3 region has the DNA TGTGCCAGCAGCCAATCGTCCTCAGACAGACGAGTAGGGTACTACGAGCAGTACTTC. Protein product: CASSQSSSDRRVGYYEQYF.

The chain uses TRBV4-3 and TRBJ2-7, with 9 bases lining up with TRBD2. The CDR3 sequence is 15 residues long. Germline V gene sequence: CDR1 LGHNA, CDR2 YSLEER. V was clipped by 5 bases and J by 0 bases; unmatched bases: 5. CDR3 bases: TGCGCCAGCAGCATTACTAGCGGGCCCTCCTACGAGCAGTACTTC. Its translation: CASSITSGPSYEQYF.

Here the CDR3 reads CASSLTGHSNQPQHF. The DNA for the CDR3 is TGTGCCAGCAGCTTGACAGGGCATAGCAATCAGCCCCAGCATTTT. V and J are TRBV5-6 and TRBJ1-5, with D possibly matching TRBD1 (6 bases). Trimming took 1 base from V and 0 from J, leaving 8 bases between them. The V gene's germline CDR1 is SGHDT and CDR2 YYEEEE. This CDR3 spans 15 amino acids.

The chain joins TRBV23-1 to TRBJ2-5; D is unclear. TRBJ2-7 matches the DNA end more closely, so the J call is doubtful. TRBV23-1 is filed as an ORF, its function uncertain. The CDR3 sequence is 15 residues long. The chain's CDR3 is CASSQSGSRLYEQYF. The CDR3, as DNA: TGCGCCAGCAGTCAATCTGGTTCGCGACTTTACGAGCAGTACTTC.

The J gene is TRBJ1-1, the V gene TRBV6-5; 9 bases agree with TRBD1. The CDR3 length is 16 residues. J was trimmed by 4 bases and V by 4 bases; bases with no gene match: 10. Germline values: CDR1 MNHEY, CDR2 SVGAGI. The CDR3 region is CASSFWTGAQGTEAFF. In nucleotides, the CDR3 is TGTGCCAGCAGTTTCTGGACAGGGGCTCAGGGCACTGAAGCTTTCTTT.

This chain joins TRBV10-2 and TRBJ1-1; a possible D gene is TRBD1 (5 bases). V was trimmed by 3 bases and J by 1 base, leaving 9 bases between them. The CDR3 has 14 amino acids. Germline CDR1 reads WSHSY; CDR2 reads SAAADI. In nucleotides, the CDR3 is TGCGCCAGCAGTGAAGGGGCAAGGAACACTGAAGCTTTCTTT. Residues: CASSEGARNTEAFF.

The chain uses TRBV19 and TRBJ2-7; tentatively, D is TRBD2 (6 bases). Germline V lookup: CDR1 LNHDA, CDR2 SQIVND (reference sequence). This CDR3 has 15 amino acids. V was trimmed by 2 bases and J by 3 bases, leaving 14 bases between them. This CDR3 is CASSITLATYYEQYF. The CDR3 bases are TGTGCCAGTAGTATAACTCTAGCGACGTACTACGAGCAGTACTTC.

The chain recombines TRBV19 with TRBJ1-3; D gene unclear. Trimming removed 1 base from V and 0 bases from J, with 10 bases in between. Germline CDR1 and CDR2: LNHDA and SQIVND (reference sequence). The length of the CDR3 is 16 residues. CDR3 loop: CASSIGETRSGNTIYF. The CDR3 DNA reads TGTGCCAGTAGTATAGGGGAGACCCGCTCTGGAAACACCATATATTTT.

The V call is TRBV10-1, the J call TRBJ1-2; 10 bases line up with TRBD1. Germline V gene data show CDR1 as WNHNN and CDR2 as SYGVQD (reference sequence). V dropped 6 bases and J dropped 7; count of bases not matched to a gene: 5. The CDR3 is 13 residues long. CDR3 DNA sequence: TGCGCCAGCAGCGACAGGGGGCGTTTTGGCTACACCTTC. This codes for CASSDRGRFGYTF.